This T cell receptor (beta chain) was recorded in a study of OX40 agonist ivuxolimab in advanced cancers. Regarding the research as a whole: The costimulatory receptor OX40 (CD134) was targeted by ivuxolimab, a fully human IgG2 agonistic monoclonal antibody. Intravenous ivuxolimab was administered to patients every 2 weeks at six dose levels: 0.01, 0.1, 0.3, 1.5, 3 and 10 mg/kg. Of the approximately 53 patients in dose escalation, about 20 had hepatocellular carcinoma, some 15 had melanoma, 9 had renal cell carcinoma and 9 had head and neck cancer. The dose-escalation cohort was approximately 83% male with a mean age of approximately 59 years, ranging from roughly 23 to 80. Patients were allowed to have had prior anti-PD-1, anti-PD-L1 or anti-CTLA-4 therapy, and about 40% of the dose-escalation patients had been treated with checkpoint inhibitors. Partial responses occurred in three dose-escalation patients: two with cutaneous melanoma and one with hepatocellular carcinoma. The point of sequencing TCRbeta in the periphery was to test whether ivuxolimab changed TCR sequence diversity and drove clonal T-cell expansion. The paper covers the monotherapy dose-escalation part of the phase I ivuxolimab trial, which included N of about 56 patients.

With regard to this clone: Its antigen remains undetermined. Base qualities are not at hand, and no much larger clone is one base apart.

V and J are truncated by 8 bases and 8 bases respectively, leaving an intervening sequence of 15 bases. CDR1 MDHEN and CDR2 SYDVKM were looked up in the germline V gene. The CDR3 runs 13 residues from the cysteine to the phenylalanine. The CDR3 DNA has 39 bases and is translated from base 1. Broader findings and caveats from the paper: Clonal expansion of both CD4+ and CD8+ blood T cells was observed from baseline to week 6 at doses 0.1 to 3.0 mg/kg. Low levels of normalized T-cell clonal expansion were also seen in some nonresponding patients. After ivuxolimab, more expanded clones were found on average in CD8+ T cells than in CD4+ T cells. The antigen specificity of the clonally expanded peripheral T cells was not determined. In partial responders in the 0.1-3.0 mg/kg groups, normalized peripheral clonal expansion was found to be among the lowest, especially among CD8+ T cells.

Patients with autoimmune disease history or receiving systemic immunosuppression were excluded from the trial. Peripheral blood for TCR sequencing was collected from all dose cohorts at baseline, on cycle 4 day 1, and on cycle 7 day 1. Samples came from an open-label, multicenter, first-in-human phase I dose-escalation trial of ivuxolimab. Adults with locally advanced or metastatic head and neck squamous cell, hepatocellular, melanoma or renal cell carcinoma were enrolled in the trial. Before TCR sequencing, CD4+ and CD8+ T cells were separately sorted from peripheral blood. To sequence the TCRbeta CDR3 region, genomic DNA was isolated from the sorted cells. The immunoSEQ Assay was used for sequencing of TCRbeta CDR3 regions. The source is immuneACCESS, and TCRdb retained only in-frame sequences with V and J called. Part of the clones is not carried over; for the studies checked, unresolved V genes explain less than half of this, and the remainder is unexplained. Present in this sample are about 79,000 clones, about 90% of which were seen just once. Approximately 6.9% of the sample is in the top ten clones.

The chain joins TRBV28 to TRBJ1-4; the D gene lacks a confident call. This TCR came from an adult with an advanced solid tumor such as melanoma, head and neck, liver or kidney cancer. Here the sequenced sample was CD4+ or CD8+ T cells sorted from blood, taken in a trial of the OX40 agonist ivuxolimab. The DNA sequence is given as TGTGCCAGCTTCGCCGGGCCTAGGGAAAAACTGTTTTTT. This codes for CASFAGPREKLFF.